This T cell receptor beta chain was captured by sequencing in a study of graft-versus-host responses after intestinal transplantation. Study summary: For approximately three years after anti-thymocyte globulin induction, all recipients took tacrolimus and steroids.

The table came from immunoSEQ multiplex PCR; TCRdb's copy has only in-frame clones and leaves some out. The sample shows roughly 90,000 clones, around 90% of them seen only once. Regarding this clone: As yet, its antigen is unknown.

Germline loops: CDR1 MNHNS, CDR2 SASEGT. The CDR3 runs to 15 residues. V dropped 8 bases and J dropped 2 bases, with 17 bases sitting between them. Study findings and constraints: The recipient marrow held GvH clones, and some of them showed up first in ileum or blood. Early post-transplant declines in HvG were associated with peak levels of circulating GvH clones. Clonal ratios of graft-versus-host to host-versus-graft in allografts were high for patients exhibiting graft-donor T cell macrochimerism.

This chain links TRBV6-1 with TRBJ2-3; the D gene is possibly TRBD2 (6 bases). Source: unstimulated CD4+ T cells sorted from spleen or lymph node cells, taken before transplant. The receptor comes from a human donor who was the organ donor for an intestinal transplant. The CDR3 spells CASSNRDLNTDTQYF. CDR3 nucleotides: TGTGCCAGCTCTAACCGGGACTTGAACACAGATACGCAGTATTTT.